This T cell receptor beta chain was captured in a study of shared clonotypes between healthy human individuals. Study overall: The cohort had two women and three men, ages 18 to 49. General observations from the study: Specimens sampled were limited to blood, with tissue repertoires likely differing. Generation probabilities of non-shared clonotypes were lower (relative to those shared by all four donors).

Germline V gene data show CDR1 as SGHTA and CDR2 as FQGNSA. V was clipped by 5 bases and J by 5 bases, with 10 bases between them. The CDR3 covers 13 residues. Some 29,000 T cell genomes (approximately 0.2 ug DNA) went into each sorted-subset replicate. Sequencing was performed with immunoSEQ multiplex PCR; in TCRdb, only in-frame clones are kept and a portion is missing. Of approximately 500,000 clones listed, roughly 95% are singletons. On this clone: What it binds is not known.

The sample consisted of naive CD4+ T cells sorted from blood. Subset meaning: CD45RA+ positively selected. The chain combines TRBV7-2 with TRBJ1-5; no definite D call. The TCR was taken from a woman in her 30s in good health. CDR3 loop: CASSNQADQPQHF. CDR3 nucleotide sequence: TGTGCCAGCAGCAACCAGGCCGATCAGCCCCAGCATTTT.